Below, 2 T cell receptor beta chains from the same sample are listed, as sequenced in a study of OX40 agonist ivuxolimab in advanced cancers. The repertoire was sequenced with immunoSEQ multiplex PCR; TCRdb's copy has only in-frame clones and lacks some. The data contain about 62,000 clones, less than 85% of them singletons. This material consisted of CD4+ or CD8+ T cells sorted from blood, taken in a trial of the OX40 agonist ivuxolimab. The receptors derive from an adult with an advanced solid tumor such as melanoma, head and neck, liver or kidney cancer.

This chain uses TRBV7-2 with TRBJ1-2, with D possibly TRBD1 on 5 matching bases. Trimming pared 1 base from V and 4 bases from J, leaving 25 bases between. Per germline, CDR1 SGHTA and CDR2 FQGNSA. The length of the CDR3 is 19 residues. CDR3 region: CASSLGGWAGRIIGYGYTF. The CDR3 DNA reads as TGTGCCAGCAGCTTAGGAGGGTGGGCAGGGAGGATTATCGGCTATGGCTACACCTTC. The full variable domain, its missing parts supplied by reference TRBV7-2 and TRBJ1-2, is GAGVSQSPSNKVTEKGKDVELRCDPISGHTALYWYRQSLGQGLEFLIYFQGNSAPDKSGLPSDRFSAERTGGSVSTLTIQRTQQEDSAVYLCASSLGGWAGRIIGYGYTFGSGTRLTVV.

The chain uses TRBV21-1 and TRBJ2-2. TRBV21-1 constitutes a pseudogene. The CDR3 consists of 9 residues. The CDR3 bases are TGTGCCAAAACCGGGGAGCTGTTTTTT. This encodes CAKTGELFF.